This passage covers 23 T cell receptor beta chains from one sample sequenced in a study of blood T cell repertoires in COVID-19. The method was immunoSEQ multiplex PCR; TCRdb's version includes in-frame clones alone and lacks a portion of them. The sample lists 200,000 to 300,000 clones, approximately 88% occurring once. What was sequenced was peripheral blood. The receptors here all came from a woman aged 25-40 years with COVID-19, enrolled during active disease.

This clone was found once. The gene calls are TRBV11-2 and TRBJ2-5, with a weak D call TRBD2 (5 bases). The V and J ends lost 1 base and 4 bases respectively, with 10 bases between them. This CDR3 is built from 14 residues. Germline assignment: CDR1 SGHAT and CDR2 FQNNGV. This chain's CDR3 is CASSLGWRRETQYF. DNA of the CDR3: TGTGCCAGCAGCTTAGGTTGGAGGAGAGAGACCCAGTACTTC.

The J gene is TRBJ2-1, the V gene TRBV20-1; 7 bases are a match to TRBD2. The CDR3 has 14 residues. The germline gives CDR1 DFQATT, CDR2 SNEGSKA (reference sequence). V dropped 3 bases and J dropped 6; count of bases not matched to a gene: 8. CDR3 nucleotides: TGCAGTGCTAGTGGACTAGGCCCTACCAATGAGCAGTTCTTC. Its protein is CSASGLGPTNEQFF.

The V call is TRBV6-2 or TRBV6-3, the J call TRBJ1-1, with 7 bases identical to TRBD1. In germline, CDR1 is MNHEY, CDR2 SVGEGT. The CDR3 is made up of 15 amino acids. The trim removed 4 bases at V and 4 bases at J, leaving 9 bases unmatched. Written as DNA, the CDR3 is TGTGCCAGCAGTTTCTCCAGGGGGGTGGGCACTGAAGCTTTCTTT. This gives the protein CASSFSRGVGTEAFF.

This rearrangement joins TRBV19 to TRBJ2-6; D call uncertain. This CDR3 comprises 15 residues. The ends were cut back, 3 bases at V and 1 base at J, with 7 bases in the middle. Germline CDR1 and CDR2: LNHDA and SQIVND (reference sequence). The CDR3 spells CASSMKLSGANVLTF. CDR3 bases: TGTGCCAGTAGTATGAAGCTTTCTGGGGCCAACGTCCTGACTTTC. Based on the CDR3 plus reference TRBV19 and TRBJ2-6, the full variable domain is DGGITQSPKYLFRKEGQNVTLSCEQNLNHDAMYWYRQDPGQGLRLIYYSQIVNDFQKGDIAEGYSVSREKKESFPLTVTSAQKNPTAFYLCASSMKLSGANVLTFGAGSRLTVL.

The rearrangement uses TRBV18 and TRBJ1-1; a weak D match, TRBD1 (6 bases). V was trimmed by 4 bases and J by 5 bases, leaving 20 bases between them. This CDR3 has 16 amino acids. CDR1 KGHSH and CDR2 LQKENI come from the germline V gene. CDR3 nucleotide sequence: TGTGCCAGCTCACTCTTCGAACAGGGTTTAGAAACTGAAGCTTTCTTT. Protein sequence: CASSLFEQGLETEAFF. Variable domain in full (rest from reference TRBV18 and TRBJ1-1): NAGVMQNPRHLVRRRGQEARLRCSPMKGHSHVYWYRQLPEEGLKFMVYLQKENIIDESGMPKERFSAEFPKEGPSILRIQQVVRGDSAAYFCASSLFEQGLETEAFFGQGTRLTVV.

This sequence joins TRBV9 and TRBJ1-2; perhaps TRBD1 as D (6 bases). The CDR3 consists of 18 residues. Trimming left V 3 bases short and J 6 bases short, with 27 bases between. Looked up from germline, CDR1 is SGDLS and CDR2 is YYNGEE. In DNA form, the CDR3 reads TGTGCCAGCAGCGCCACCAATCTTCCGGGACAACGGGCGGATGGCTACACCTTC. Amino acid sequence: CASSATNLPGQRADGYTF.

DNA of the CDR3: TGTGCCAGCAGTGCTCAGGGAAGGTCAACCGGGGAGCTGTTTTTT. The encoded protein is CASSAQGRSTGELFF. This chain joins TRBV2 and TRBJ2-2; a possible D gene is TRBD1 (5 bases). The CDR3 covers 15 residues. V shed 4 bases and J shed 5 bases, with 14 bases lying between them. The germline V gene encodes CDR1 SNHLY and CDR2 FYNNEI.

The chain has TRBV18 and TRBJ1-1; the D gene is possibly TRBD1 (5 bases). Trimming cost V 6 bases and J 4 bases, with 9 bases left between them. The CDR3 is 12 amino acids. Germline loops: CDR1 KGHSH, CDR2 LQKENI. The CDR3 coding sequence is TGTGCCAGCTCTGACAGAATCACTGAAGCTTTCTTT. This encodes CASSDRITEAFF.

The V and J genes are TRBV3-1 (or the pseudogene TRBV3-2) and TRBJ2-1; D gene uncertain. Germline lookup yields CDR1 LGHDT and CDR2 YNNKEL (reference sequence). V was cut by 1 base and J by 10 bases, with 8 bases left in between. The CDR3 totals 12 residues. CDR3 sequence (DNA): TGTGCCAGCAGCCAAGCTAACCGCGAGCAGTTCTTC. Encoded protein: CASSQANREQFF.

The chain carries TRBV3-1 (or the pseudogene TRBV3-2) and TRBJ2-3; D is undetermined. The CDR3 contains 15 residues. V lost 0 bases, J lost 0 bases, and 7 bases lay in between. Germline V gene data show CDR1 as LGHDT and CDR2 as YNNKEL (reference sequence). The CDR3 spells CASSQDLVSTDTQYF. DNA for the CDR3: TGTGCCAGCAGCCAAGATCTTGTTAGCACAGATACGCAGTATTTT.

This clone came up a few times. The rearrangement uses TRBV5-4 and TRBJ1-2; 8 bases align to TRBD1. Germline values: CDR1 SGHNT, CDR2 YYREEE (reference sequence). CDR3 length equals 15 residues. The V and J ends lost 4 bases and 5 bases, in that order; junction bases with no gene match: 10. The CDR3 protein is CASSDRGTRAYGYTF. CDR3 nucleotide sequence: TGTGCCAGCAGCGACAGGGGAACTCGGGCATATGGCTACACCTTC.

The chain recombines TRBV5-1 with TRBJ2-5; no firm D call. Trimming took off 5 bases at V and 4 bases at J, with 12 bases between the two ends. Germline V gives CDR1 SGHRS, CDR2 YFSETQ. CDR3 size: 13 residues. For the CDR3, the DNA is TGCGCCAGCAGTCAAGGTTCGGGAGAGACCCAGTACTTC. It specifies CASSQGSGETQYF.

The chain employs TRBV9 and TRBJ2-3; 14 positions agree with TRBD2. Germline V gene lookup returns CDR1 SGDLS and CDR2 YYNGEE. V dropped 4 bases and J dropped 9; count of bases not matched to a gene: 7. The CDR3 is 15 amino acids. CDR3 sequence (DNA): TGTGCCAGCAGCCCAAGACTAGCGGGAGGGCGGACGCAGTATTTT. This codes for CASSPRLAGGRTQYF.

The chain couples TRBV10-3 to TRBJ2-1; D gene ambiguous. CDR1 is ENHRY and CDR2 is SYGVKD in the germline V gene. The CDR3 loop spans 12 amino acids. V was trimmed by 2 bases and J by 14 bases, leaving 13 bases between them. The chain's CDR3 is CAISEERPREFF. CDR3 nucleotide sequence: TGTGCCATCAGTGAGGAGCGCCCCCGAGAGTTCTTC.

The chain employs TRBV6-5 and TRBJ2-1; 7 bases fit TRBD2. The CDR3 consists of 16 residues. Trimming removed 0 bases from V and 7 bases from J; junction bases left unmatched: 9. Germline V gene sequence: CDR1 MNHEY, CDR2 SVGAGI. CDR3 nucleotide sequence: TGTGCCAGCAGTTACTCAGCTAGCGGCGGTAGGAATGAGCAGTTCTTC. Residues: CASSYSASGGRNEQFF.

This chain uses TRBV28 with TRBJ2-7; D remains ambiguous. Looked up from germline, CDR1 is MDHEN and CDR2 is SYDVKM. V was shortened by 6 bases and J by 6 bases, with 9 bases between the two germline ends. This CDR3 comprises 11 residues. The CDR3 reads CASSSGGEQYF. CDR3 in DNA: TGTGCCAGCAGCTCCGGCGGCGAGCAGTACTTC.

V usage is TRBV19 and J usage is TRBJ1-2; 9 nucleotides match TRBD1. This CDR3 is 16 amino acids long. V trimming: 5 bases; J trimming: 4 bases; junction bases outside the gene matches: 11. Germline assignment: CDR1 LNHDA and CDR2 SQIVND (reference sequence). The CDR3 is CASSSVGTGHTYGYTF. CDR3 sequence (DNA): TGTGCCAGTAGTTCGGTTGGGACAGGGCACACCTATGGCTACACCTTC. The complete variable domain, with remaining parts taken from reference TRBV19 and TRBJ1-2, reads DGGITQSPKYLFRKEGQNVTLSCEQNLNHDAMYWYRQDPGQGLRLIYYSQIVNDFQKGDIAEGYSVSREKKESFPLTVTSAQKNPTAFYLCASSSVGTGHTYGYTFGSGTRLTVV.

The J gene is TRBJ2-5, the V gene TRBV4-3; 12 positions match TRBD2. Losses at the gene ends were 4 bases for V and 3 bases for J; bases not matched to a gene: 3. This CDR3 is 15 amino acids long. Germline CDR1 and CDR2: LGHNA and YSLEER. CDR3 in amino acids: CASSPSGRAEETQYF. In DNA form, the CDR3 reads TGCGCCAGCAGCCCTAGCGGGAGGGCCGAAGAGACCCAGTACTTC.

The chain carries TRBV11-2 and TRBJ1-3, with D possibly being TRBD1 (5 bases). Germline CDR1 SGHAT, CDR2 FQNNGV. CDR3 length: 18 residues. Trimming pared 2 bases from V and 1 base from J, leaving 18 bases between. The chain's CDR3 is CASSLYGVGDSSGNTIYF. The CDR3 DNA is TGTGCCAGCAGCTTATATGGGGTTGGTGACAGTTCTGGAAACACCATATATTTT.

V gene TRBV7-2 combines with J gene TRBJ2-7, with D unclear. Germline V lookup: CDR1 SGHTA, CDR2 FQGNSA. The CDR3 totals 13 residues. Between the trimmed V and J ends, which lost 1 base and 3 bases, there was a span of 7 bases. The CDR3 loop reads CASSLDPGYEQYF. The CDR3 DNA sequence: TGTGCCAGCAGCTTAGACCCAGGCTACGAGCAGTACTTC.

The chain couples TRBV7-2 to TRBJ1-1; D remains unclear. This CDR3 is 13 amino acids long. Trimming removed 5 bases at V and 4 bases at J, with 11 bases between. The germline V gene encodes CDR1 SGHTA and CDR2 FQGNSA. As DNA, the CDR3 is TGTGCCAGCAGCACTCAGGCACCCACTGAAGCTTTCTTT. It encodes CASSTQAPTEAFF.

The V gene is TRBV5-1, the J gene TRBJ1-6; D not resolved. The V end lost 0 bases, the J end lost 7 bases, and 11 bases lay between the germline ends. This CDR3 comprises 15 residues. Germline CDR1 and CDR2: SGHRS and YFSETQ. The CDR3 spells CASSLEGSGNSPLHF. The CDR3 bases are TGCGCCAGCAGCTTGGAAGGGTCGGGAAATTCACCCCTCCACTTT.

V and J are TRBV6-5 and TRBJ1-1; TRBD1 aligns across 10 bases. With V trimmed by 6 bases and J by 5 bases, 6 bases remained unmatched. Germline loops: CDR1 MNHEY, CDR2 SVGAGI. The CDR3 sequence is 14 residues long. The CDR3 region has the DNA TGTGCCAGCAGACGACAGGGGGCGCGGACTGAAGCTTTCTTT. This translates into CASRRQGARTEAFF.